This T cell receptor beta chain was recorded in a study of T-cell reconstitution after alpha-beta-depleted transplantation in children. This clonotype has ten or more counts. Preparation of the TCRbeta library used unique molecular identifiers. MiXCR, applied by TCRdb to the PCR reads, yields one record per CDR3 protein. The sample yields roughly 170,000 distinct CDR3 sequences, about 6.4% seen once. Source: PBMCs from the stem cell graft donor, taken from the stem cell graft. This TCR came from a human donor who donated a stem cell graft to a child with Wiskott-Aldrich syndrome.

DNA of the CDR3: TGCAGTGGCTCGTACAATGAGCAGTTCTTC. Amino acid sequence: CSGSYNEQFF. The chain uses TRBV20-1 and TRBJ2-1; D is ambiguous. The CDR3 consists of 10 residues. CDR1 DFQATT and CDR2 SNEGSKA come from the germline V gene (reference sequence). V lost 7 bases, J lost 4 bases, and 5 bases lay in between.